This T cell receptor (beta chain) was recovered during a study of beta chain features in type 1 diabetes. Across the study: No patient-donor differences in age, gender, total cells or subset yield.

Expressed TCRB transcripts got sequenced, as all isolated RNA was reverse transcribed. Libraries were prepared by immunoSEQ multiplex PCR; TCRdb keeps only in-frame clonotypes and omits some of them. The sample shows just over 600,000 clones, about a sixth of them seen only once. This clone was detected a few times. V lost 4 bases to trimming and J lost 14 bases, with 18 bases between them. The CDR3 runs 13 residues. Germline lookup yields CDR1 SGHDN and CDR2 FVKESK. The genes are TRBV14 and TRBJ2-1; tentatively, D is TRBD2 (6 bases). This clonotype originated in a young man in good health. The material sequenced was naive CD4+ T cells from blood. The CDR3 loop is CASSPPDGRRKFF. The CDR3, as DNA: TGTGCCAGCAGCCCACCGGACGGGAGAAGGAAGTTCTTC.